The table lists the clone carrying this T cell receptor (beta chain) with a few counts. Its antigen is as yet unknown. Germline V gene lookup returns CDR1 SGHTA and CDR2 FQGNSA. V dropped 2 bases and J dropped 2 bases, with 7 bases sitting between them. The length of the CDR3 is 13 residues. Constant-segment-primed 5'RACE gave TCR alpha and TCR beta cDNA libraries with sample barcodes and UMIs. Each CDR3 protein gets one entry after TCRdb re-called the 5' RACE reads with MiXCR. The data show roughly 240,000 distinct CDR3 sequences, roughly 16% seen once. This sample was included in a study of T-cell memory formation after mild COVID-19. At the level of the study: TCR clusters showed largely donor specificity. Study-wide results and limits: Pre-infection memory held some responding clones, suggesting pre-existing cross-reactive T cells responded. CD4+ contracting clones lay mainly in CM and EM, CD8+ ones in EMRA.

The receptor was isolated from a man aged 18 to 35 who had mild COVID-19 (a few samples of this study predate the infection). Cell type and time point are not known. This chain uses TRBV7-2 with TRBJ2-7; no clear D gene. Sequences were obtained from PBMCs or a T cell subset sorted from them (not recorded which). The CDR3 region is CASSLNPAYEQYV. The CDR3 nucleotides are TGTGCCAGCAGCTTAAACCCAGCCTACGAGCAGTACGTC.